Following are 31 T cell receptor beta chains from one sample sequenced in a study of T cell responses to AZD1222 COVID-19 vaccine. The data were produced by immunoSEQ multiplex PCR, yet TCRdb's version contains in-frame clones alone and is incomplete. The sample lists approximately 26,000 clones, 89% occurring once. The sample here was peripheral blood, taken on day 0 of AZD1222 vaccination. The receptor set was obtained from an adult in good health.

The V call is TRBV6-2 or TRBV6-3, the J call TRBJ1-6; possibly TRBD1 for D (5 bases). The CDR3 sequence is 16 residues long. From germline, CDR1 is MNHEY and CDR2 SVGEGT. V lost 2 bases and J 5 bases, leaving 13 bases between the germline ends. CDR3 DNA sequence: TGTGCCAGCAGTTACGAGTTAGGGGTGCATAATTCACCCCTCCACTTT. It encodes CASSYELGVHNSPLHF.

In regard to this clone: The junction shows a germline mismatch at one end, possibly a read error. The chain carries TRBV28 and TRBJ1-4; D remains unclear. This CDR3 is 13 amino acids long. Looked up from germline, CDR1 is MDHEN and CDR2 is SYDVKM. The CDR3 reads CAGRRATNEKLFF. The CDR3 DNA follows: TGTGCCGGCAGACGAGCAACTAATGAAAAACTGTTTTTT.

As DNA, the CDR3 is TGTGCCAGCAGCCAAGAGGCGGGACACCCGAACACTGAAGCTTTCTTT. It is translated as CASSQEAGHPNTEAFF. The genes are TRBV3-1 (or the pseudogene TRBV3-2) and TRBJ1-1; D is possibly TRBD1 (6 bases). The CDR3 has 16 amino acids. Per germline, CDR1 LGHDT and CDR2 YNNKEL (reference sequence). V lost 0 bases, J lost 1 base, and 12 bases lay in between.

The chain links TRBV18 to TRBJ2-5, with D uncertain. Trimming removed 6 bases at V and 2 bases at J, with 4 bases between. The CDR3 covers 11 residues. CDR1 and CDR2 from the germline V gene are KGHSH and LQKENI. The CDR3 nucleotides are TGTGCCAGCTCGGGACAAGAGACCCAGTACTTC. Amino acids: CASSGQETQYF.

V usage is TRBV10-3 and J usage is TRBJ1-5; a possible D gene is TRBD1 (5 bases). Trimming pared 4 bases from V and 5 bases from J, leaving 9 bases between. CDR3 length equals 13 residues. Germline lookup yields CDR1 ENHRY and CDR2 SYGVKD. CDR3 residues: CAISGQGDQPQHF. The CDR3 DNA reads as TGTGCCATCAGTGGGCAGGGCGATCAGCCCCAGCATTTT.

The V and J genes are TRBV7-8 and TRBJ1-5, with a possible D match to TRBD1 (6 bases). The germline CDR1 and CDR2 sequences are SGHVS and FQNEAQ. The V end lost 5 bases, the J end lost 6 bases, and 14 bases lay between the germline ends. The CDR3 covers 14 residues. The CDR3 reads CASSKTGVGQPQHF. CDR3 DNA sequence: TGTGCCAGCAGCAAGACAGGAGTTGGTCAGCCCCAGCATTTT.

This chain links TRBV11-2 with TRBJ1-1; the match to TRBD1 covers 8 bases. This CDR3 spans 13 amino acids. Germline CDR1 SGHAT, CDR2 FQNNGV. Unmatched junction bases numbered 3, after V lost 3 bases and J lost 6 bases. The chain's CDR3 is CASSFRGRAEAFF. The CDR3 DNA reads TGTGCCAGCAGCTTCAGGGGGCGGGCTGAAGCTTTCTTT. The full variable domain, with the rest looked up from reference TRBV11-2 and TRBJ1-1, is EAGVAQSPRYKIIEKRQSVAFWCNPISGHATLYWYQQILGQGPKLLIQFQNNGVVDDSQLPKDRFSAERLKGVDSTLKIQPAKLEDSAVYLCASSFRGRAEAFFGQGTRLTVV.

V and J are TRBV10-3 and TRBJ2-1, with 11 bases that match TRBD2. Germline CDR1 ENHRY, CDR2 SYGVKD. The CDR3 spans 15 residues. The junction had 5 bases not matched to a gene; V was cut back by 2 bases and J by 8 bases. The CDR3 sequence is CAISEVLAGGDEQFF. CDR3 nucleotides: TGTGCCATCAGTGAGGTCCTAGCGGGAGGCGATGAGCAGTTCTTC.

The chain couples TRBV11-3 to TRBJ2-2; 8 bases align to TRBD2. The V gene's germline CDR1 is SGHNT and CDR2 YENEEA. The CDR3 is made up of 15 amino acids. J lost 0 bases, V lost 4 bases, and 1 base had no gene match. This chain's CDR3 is CASSSGLANTGELFF. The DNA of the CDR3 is TGTGCCAGCAGCTCGGGACTAGCGAACACCGGGGAGCTGTTTTTT.

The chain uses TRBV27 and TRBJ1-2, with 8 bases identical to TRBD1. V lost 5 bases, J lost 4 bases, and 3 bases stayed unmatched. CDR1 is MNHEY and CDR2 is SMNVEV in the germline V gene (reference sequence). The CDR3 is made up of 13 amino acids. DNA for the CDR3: TGTGCCAGCAGTGTAGACAGGGGCTATGGCTACACCTTC. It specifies CASSVDRGYGYTF.

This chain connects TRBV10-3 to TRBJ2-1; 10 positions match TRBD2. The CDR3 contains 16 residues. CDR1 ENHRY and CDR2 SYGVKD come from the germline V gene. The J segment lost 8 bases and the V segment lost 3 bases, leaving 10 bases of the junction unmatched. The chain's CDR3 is CAISELSGGERDEQFF. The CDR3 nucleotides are TGTGCCATCAGTGAATTGAGCGGGGGGGAACGGGATGAGCAGTTCTTC.

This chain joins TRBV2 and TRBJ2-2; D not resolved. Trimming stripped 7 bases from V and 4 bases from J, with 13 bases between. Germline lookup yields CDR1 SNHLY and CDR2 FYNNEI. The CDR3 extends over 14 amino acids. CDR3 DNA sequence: TGTGCCAGCAAACCCCAGAGACCCACCGGGGAGCTGTTTTTT. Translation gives CASKPQRPTGELFF.

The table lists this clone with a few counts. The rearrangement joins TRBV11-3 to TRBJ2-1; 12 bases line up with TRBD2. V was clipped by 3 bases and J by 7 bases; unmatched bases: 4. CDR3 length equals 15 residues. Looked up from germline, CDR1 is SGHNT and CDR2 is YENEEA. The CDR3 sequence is CASSLTSGSFNEQFF. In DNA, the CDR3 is TGTGCCAGCAGCTTGACTAGCGGGAGTTTTAATGAGCAGTTCTTC.

The CDR3 bases are TGTGCCAGCAACGGAGCTAGCACAGATACGCAGTATTTT. It translates to CASNGASTDTQYF. The chain combines TRBV6-5 with TRBJ2-3; the D is unclear. V was pared by 7 bases and J by 0 bases, with 8 bases between. CDR1 and CDR2 (germline): MNHEY, SVGAGI. This CDR3 has 13 amino acids.

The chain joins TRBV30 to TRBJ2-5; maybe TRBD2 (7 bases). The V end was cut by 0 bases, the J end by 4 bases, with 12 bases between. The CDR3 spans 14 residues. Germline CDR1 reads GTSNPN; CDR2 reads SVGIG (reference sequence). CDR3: CAWSVGGAGETQYF. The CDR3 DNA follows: TGTGCCTGGAGTGTAGGGGGGGCCGGAGAGACCCAGTACTTC.

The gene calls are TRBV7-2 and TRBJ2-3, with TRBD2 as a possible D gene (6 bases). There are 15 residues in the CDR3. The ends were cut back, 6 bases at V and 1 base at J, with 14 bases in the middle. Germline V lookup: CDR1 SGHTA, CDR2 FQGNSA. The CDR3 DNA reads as TGTGCCAGCAGGGGGCCCGGGGGACGCACAGATACGCAGTATTTT. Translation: CASRGPGGRTDTQYF.

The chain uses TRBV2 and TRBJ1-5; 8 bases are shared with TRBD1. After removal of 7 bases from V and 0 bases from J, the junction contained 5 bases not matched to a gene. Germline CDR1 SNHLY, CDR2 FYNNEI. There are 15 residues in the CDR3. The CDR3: CASNYRGNSNQPQHF. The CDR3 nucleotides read TGTGCCAGCAATTACAGGGGGAATAGCAATCAGCCCCAGCATTTT.

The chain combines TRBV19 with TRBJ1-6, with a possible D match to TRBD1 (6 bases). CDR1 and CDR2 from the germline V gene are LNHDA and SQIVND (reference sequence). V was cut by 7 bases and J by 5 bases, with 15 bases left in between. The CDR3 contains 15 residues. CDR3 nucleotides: TGTGCCAGTACCGGAACAGGGTCCCATAATTCACCCCTCCACTTT. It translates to CASTGTGSHNSPLHF.

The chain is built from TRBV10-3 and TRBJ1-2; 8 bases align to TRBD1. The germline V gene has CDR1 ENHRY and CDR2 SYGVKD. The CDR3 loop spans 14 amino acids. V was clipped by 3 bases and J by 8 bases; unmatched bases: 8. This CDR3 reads CAISDRDRREGYTF. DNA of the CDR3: TGTGCCATCAGTGACCGGGACAGGAGAGAGGGCTACACCTTC.

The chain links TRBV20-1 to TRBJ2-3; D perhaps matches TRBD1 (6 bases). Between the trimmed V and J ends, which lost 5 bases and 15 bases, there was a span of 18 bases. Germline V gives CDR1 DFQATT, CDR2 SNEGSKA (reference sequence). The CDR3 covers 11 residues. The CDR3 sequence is CSAGPGHQLYF. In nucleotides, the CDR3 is TGCAGTGCTGGACCGGGACACCAGCTATATTTT.

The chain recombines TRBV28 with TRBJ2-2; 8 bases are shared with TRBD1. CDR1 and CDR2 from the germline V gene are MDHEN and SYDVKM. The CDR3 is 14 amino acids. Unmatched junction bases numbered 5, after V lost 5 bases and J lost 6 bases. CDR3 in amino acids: CASSGTGGPGELFF. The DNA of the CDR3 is TGTGCCAGCAGTGGGACAGGTGGGCCCGGGGAGCTGTTTTTT.

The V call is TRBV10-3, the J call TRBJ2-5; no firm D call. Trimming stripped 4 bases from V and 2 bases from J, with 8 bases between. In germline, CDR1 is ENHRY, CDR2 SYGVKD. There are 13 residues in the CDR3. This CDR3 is CAISASPQETQYF. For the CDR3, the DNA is TGTGCCATCAGTGCATCCCCACAAGAGACCCAGTACTTC.

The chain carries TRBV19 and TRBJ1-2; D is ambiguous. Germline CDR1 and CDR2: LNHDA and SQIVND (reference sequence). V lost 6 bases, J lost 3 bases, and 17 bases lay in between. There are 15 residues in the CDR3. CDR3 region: CASSRRAGAHYGYTF. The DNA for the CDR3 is TGTGCCAGTAGCCGCCGCGCTGGAGCGCACTATGGCTACACCTTC.

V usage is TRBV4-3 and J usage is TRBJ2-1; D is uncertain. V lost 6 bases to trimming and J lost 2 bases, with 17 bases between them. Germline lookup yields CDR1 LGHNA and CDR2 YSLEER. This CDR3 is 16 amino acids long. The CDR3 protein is CASSIVGPPPYNEQFF. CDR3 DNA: TGCGCCAGCAGTATTGTCGGGCCGCCCCCCTACAATGAGCAGTTCTTC.

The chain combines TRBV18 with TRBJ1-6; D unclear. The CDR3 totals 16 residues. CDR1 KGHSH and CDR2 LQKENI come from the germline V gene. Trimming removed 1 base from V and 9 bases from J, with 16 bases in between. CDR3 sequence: CASSPQRTGRVSPLHF. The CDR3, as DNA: TGTGCCAGCTCACCACAGAGGACGGGGAGAGTTTCACCCCTCCACTTT. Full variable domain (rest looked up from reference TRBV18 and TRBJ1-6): NAGVMQNPRHLVRRRGQEARLRCSPMKGHSHVYWYRQLPEEGLKFMVYLQKENIIDESGMPKERFSAEFPKEGPSILRIQQVVRGDSAAYFCASSPQRTGRVSPLHFGNGTRLTVT.

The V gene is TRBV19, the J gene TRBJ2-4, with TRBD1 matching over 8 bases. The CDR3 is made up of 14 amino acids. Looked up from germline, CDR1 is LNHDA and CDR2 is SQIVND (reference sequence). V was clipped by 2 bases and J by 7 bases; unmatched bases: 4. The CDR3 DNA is TGTGCCAGTAGTATAAGCAGGGGGCTGAACATTCAGTACTTC. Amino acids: CASSISRGLNIQYF.

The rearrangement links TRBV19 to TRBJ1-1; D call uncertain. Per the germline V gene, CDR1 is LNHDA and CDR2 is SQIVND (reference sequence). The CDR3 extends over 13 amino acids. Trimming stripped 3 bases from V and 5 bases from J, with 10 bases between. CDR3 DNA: TGTGCCAGTAGTATTGGTGGATGGACTGAAGCTTTCTTT. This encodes CASSIGGWTEAFF. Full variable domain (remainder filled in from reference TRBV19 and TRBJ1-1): DGGITQSPKYLFRKEGQNVTLSCEQNLNHDAMYWYRQDPGQGLRLIYYSQIVNDFQKGDIAEGYSVSREKKESFPLTVTSAQKNPTAFYLCASSIGGWTEAFFGQGTRLTVV.

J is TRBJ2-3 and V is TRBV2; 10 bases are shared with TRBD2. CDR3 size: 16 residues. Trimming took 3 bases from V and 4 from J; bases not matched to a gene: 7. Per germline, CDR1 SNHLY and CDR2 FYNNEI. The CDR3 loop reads CASSDASGSVADTQYF. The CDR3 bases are TGTGCCAGCAGTGATGCTAGCGGGAGTGTCGCAGATACGCAGTATTTT.

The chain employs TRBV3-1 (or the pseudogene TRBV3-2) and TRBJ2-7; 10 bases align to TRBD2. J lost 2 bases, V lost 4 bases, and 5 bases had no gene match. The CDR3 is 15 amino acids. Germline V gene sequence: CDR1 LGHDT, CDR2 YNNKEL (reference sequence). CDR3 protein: CASSLQAGGAYEQYF. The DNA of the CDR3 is TGTGCCAGCAGCCTCCAAGCGGGAGGGGCCTACGAGCAGTACTTC.

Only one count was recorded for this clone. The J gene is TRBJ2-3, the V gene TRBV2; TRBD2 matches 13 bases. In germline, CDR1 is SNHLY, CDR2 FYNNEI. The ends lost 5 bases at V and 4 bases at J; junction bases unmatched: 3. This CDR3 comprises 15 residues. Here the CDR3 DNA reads TGTGCCAGCAGTCGGACTAGCGGGAGTGCAGATACGCAGTATTTT. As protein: CASSRTSGSADTQYF.

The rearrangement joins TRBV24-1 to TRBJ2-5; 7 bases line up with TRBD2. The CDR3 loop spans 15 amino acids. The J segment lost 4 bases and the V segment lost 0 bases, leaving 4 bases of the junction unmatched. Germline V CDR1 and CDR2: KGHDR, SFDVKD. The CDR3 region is CATSDLPSGGETQYF. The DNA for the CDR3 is TGTGCCACCAGTGATTTGCCTAGCGGAGGAGAGACCCAGTACTTC.